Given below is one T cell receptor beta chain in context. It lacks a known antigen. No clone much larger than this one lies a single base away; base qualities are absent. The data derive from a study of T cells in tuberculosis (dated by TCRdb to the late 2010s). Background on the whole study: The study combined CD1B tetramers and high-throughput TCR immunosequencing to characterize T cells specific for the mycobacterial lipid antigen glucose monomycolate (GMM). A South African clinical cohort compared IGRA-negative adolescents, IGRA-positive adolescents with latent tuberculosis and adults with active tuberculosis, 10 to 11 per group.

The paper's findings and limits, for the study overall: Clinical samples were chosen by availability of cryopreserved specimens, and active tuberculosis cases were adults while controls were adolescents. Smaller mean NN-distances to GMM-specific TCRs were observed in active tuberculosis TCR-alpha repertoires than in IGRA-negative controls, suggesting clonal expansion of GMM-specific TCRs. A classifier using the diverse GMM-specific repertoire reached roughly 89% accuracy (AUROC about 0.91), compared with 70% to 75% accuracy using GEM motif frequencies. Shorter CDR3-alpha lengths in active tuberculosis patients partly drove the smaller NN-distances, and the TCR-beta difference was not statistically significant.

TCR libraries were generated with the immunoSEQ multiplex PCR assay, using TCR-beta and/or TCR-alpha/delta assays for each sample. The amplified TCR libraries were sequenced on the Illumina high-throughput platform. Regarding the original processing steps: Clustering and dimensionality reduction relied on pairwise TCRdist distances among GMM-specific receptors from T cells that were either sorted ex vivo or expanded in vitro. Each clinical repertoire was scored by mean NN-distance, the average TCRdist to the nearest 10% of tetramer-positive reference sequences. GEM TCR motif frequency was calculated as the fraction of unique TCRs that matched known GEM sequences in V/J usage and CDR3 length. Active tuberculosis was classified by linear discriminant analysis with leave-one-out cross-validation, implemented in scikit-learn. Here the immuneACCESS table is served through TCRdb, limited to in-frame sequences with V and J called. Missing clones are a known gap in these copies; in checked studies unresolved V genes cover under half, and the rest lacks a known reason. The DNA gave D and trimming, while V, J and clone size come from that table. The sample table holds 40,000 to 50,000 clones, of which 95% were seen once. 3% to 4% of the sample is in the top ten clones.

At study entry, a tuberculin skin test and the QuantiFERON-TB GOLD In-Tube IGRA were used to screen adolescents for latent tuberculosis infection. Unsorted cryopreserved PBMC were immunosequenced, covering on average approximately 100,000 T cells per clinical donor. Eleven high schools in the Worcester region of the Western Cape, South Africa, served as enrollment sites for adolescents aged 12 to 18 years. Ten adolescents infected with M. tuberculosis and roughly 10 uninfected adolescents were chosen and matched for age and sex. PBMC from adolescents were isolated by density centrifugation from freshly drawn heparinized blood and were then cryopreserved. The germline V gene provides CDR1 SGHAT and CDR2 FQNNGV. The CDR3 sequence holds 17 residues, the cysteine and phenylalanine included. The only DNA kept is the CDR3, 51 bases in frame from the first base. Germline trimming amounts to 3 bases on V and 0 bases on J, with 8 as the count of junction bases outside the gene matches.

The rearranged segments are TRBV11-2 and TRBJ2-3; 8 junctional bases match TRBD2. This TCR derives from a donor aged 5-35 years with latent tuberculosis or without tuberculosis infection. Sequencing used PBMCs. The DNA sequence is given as TGTGCCAGCAGCTTTCCCCCAAGCGGGAGTAGCACAGATACGCAGTATTTT. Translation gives CASSFPPSGSSTDTQYF.